One T cell receptor (beta chain) is described in this entry. Its matching antigen is unknown. This sample is part of a study of a mutant IDH1 vaccine in newly diagnosed glioma. Between the trimmed V and J ends, which lost 6 bases and 10 bases, there was a span of 12 bases. The CDR3 has 12 amino acids. Germline V CDR1 and CDR2: MDHEN, SYDVKM. As for time point: week 47, end of study. It was 300 ug of mutant IDH1 20-mer peptide that made up each vaccine dose, given with topical imiquimod. In weeks 1, 3, 5, 7, 11, 15, 19 and 23, patients were vaccinated. Study observations and caveats: Pseudoprogression appears to have had no connection to changes in top peripheral T cell clonotypes.

Here immunoSEQ multiplex PCR was the method, and the copy in TCRdb shows in-frame clones only, minus some. In the table there are around 100,000 clones, 85% to 90% of which are singletons. The sequence derives from a woman aged 45-65 years with glioma. The material sequenced was PBMCs, taken from a glioma patient whose treatment included an IDH1 peptide vaccine. The chain links TRBV28 to TRBJ1-4; no firm D call. The CDR3 here is CASSPPRGKLFF. The CDR3 DNA sequence: TGTGCCAGCAGCCCGCCGCGTGGAAAACTGTTTTTT.